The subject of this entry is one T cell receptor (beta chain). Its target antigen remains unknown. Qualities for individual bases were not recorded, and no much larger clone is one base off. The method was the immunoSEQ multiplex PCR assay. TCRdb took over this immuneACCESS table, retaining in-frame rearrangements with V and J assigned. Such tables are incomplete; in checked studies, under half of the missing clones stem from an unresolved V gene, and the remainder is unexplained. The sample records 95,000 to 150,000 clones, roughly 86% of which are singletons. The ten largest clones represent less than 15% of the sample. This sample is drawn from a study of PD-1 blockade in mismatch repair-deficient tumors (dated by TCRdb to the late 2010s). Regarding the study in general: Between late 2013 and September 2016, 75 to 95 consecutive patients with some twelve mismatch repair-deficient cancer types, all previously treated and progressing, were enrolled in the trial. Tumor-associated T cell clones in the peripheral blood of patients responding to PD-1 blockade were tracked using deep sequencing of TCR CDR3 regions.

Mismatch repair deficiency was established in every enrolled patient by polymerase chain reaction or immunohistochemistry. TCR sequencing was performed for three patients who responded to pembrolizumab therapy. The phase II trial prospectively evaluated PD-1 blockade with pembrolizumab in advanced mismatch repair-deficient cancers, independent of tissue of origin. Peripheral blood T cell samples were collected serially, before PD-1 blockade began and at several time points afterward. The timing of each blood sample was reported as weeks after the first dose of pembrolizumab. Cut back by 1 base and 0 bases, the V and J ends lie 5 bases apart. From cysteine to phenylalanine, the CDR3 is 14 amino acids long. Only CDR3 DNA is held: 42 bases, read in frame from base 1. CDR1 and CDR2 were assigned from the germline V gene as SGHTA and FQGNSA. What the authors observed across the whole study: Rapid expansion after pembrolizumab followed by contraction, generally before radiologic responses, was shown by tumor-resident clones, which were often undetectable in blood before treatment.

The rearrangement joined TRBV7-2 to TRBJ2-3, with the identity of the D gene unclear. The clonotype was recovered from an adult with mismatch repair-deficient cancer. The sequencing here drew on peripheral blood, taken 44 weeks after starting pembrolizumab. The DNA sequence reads TGTGCCAGCAGCTTAGGTTTTAGCACAGATACGCAGTATTTT. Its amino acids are CASSLGFSTDTQYF.